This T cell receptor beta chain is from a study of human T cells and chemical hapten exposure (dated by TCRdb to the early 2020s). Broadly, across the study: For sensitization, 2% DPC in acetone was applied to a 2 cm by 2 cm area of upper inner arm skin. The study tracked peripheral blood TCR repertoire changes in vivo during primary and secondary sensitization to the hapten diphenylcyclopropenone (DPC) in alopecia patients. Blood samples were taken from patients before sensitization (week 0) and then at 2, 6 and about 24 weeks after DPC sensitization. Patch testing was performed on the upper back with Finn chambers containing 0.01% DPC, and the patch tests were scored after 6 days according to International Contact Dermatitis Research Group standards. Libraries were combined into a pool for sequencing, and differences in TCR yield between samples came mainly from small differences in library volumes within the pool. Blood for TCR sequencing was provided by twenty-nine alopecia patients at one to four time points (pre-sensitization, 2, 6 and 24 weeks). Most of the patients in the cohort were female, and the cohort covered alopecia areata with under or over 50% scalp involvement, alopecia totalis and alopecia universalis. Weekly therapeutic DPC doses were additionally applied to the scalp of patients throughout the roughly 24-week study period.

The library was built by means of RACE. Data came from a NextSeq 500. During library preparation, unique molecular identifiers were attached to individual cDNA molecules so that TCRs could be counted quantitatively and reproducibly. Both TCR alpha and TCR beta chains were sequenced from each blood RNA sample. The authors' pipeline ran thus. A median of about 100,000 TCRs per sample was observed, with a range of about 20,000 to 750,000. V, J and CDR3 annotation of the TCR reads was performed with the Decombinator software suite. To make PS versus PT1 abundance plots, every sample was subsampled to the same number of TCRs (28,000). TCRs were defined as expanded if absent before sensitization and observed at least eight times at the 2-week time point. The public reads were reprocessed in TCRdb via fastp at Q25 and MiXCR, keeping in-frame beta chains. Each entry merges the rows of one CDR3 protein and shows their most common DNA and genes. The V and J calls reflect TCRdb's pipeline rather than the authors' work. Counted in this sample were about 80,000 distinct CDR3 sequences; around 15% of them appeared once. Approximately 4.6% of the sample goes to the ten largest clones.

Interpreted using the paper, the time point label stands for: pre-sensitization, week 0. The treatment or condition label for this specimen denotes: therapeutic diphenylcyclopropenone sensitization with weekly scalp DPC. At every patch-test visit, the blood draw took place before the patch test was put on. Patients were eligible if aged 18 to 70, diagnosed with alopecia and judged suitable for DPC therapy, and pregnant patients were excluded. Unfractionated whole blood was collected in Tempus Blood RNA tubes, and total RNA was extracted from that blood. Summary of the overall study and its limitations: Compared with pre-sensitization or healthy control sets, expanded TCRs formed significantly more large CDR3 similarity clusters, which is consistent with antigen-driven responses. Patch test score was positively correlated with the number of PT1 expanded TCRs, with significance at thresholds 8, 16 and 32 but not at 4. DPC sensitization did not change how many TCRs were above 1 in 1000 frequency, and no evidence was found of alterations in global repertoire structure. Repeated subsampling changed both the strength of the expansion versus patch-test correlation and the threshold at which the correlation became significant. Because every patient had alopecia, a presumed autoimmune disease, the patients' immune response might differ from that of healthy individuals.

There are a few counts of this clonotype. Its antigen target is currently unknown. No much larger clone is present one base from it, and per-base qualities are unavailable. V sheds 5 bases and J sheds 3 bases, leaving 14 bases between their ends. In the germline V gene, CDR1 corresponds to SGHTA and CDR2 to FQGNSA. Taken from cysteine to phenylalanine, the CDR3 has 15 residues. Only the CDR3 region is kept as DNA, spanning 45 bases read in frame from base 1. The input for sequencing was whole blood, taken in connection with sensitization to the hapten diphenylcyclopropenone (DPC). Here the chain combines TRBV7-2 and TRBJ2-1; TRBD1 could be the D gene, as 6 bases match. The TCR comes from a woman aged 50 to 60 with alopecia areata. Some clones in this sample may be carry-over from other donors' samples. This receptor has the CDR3 CASSPVTGLYNEQFF. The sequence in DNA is TGTGCCAGCAGCCCTGTGACAGGCCTCTACAATGAGCAGTTCTTC.